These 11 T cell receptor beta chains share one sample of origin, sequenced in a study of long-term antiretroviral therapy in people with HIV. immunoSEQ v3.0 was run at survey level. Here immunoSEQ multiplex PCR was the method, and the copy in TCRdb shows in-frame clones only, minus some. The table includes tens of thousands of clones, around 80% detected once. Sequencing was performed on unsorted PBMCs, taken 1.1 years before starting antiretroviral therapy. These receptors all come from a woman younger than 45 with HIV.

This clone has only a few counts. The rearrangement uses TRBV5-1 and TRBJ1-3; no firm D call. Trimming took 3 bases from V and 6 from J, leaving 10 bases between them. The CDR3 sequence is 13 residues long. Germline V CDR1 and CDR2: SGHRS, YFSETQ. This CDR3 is CASSSPTLNTIYF. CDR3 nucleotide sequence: TGCGCCAGCAGCTCCCCCACGTTAAACACCATATATTTT.

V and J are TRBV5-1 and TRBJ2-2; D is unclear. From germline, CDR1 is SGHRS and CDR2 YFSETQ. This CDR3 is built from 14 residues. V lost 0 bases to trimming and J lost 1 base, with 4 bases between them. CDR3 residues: CASSLGLNTGELFF. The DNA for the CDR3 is TGCGCCAGCAGCTTGGGCCTGAACACCGGGGAGCTGTTTTTT.

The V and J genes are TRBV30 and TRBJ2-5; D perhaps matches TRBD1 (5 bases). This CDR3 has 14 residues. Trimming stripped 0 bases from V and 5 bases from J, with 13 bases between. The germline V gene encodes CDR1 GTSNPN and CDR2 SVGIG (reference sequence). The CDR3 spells CAWSVLPAGETQYF. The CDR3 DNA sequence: TGTGCCTGGAGTGTACTCCCTGCAGGGGAGACCCAGTACTTC.

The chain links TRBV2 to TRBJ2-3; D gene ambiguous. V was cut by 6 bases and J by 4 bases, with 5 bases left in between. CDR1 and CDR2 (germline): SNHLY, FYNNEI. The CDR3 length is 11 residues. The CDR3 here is CASRIPDTQYF. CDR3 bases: TGTGCCAGCAGAATCCCAGATACGCAGTATTTT.

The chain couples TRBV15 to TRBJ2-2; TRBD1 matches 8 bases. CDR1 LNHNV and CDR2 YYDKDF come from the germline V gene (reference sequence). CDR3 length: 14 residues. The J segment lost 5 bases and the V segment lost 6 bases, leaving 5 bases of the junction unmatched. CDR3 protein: CATRAGGSTGELFF. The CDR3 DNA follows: TGTGCCACCAGGGCAGGGGGCAGTACCGGGGAGCTGTTTTTT.

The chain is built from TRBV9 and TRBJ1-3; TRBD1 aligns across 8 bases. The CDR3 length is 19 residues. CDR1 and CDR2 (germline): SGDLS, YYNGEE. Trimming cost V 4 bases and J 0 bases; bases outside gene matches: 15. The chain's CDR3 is CASSRDRQGSPSSGNTIYF. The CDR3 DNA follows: TGTGCCAGCAGCCGGGATAGACAGGGGAGTCCAAGCTCTGGAAACACCATATATTTT.

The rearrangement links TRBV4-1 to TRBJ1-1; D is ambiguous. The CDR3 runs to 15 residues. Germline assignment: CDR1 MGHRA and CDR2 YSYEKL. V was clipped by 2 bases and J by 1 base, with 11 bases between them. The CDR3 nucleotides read TGCGCCAGCAGCCAACCTGAACGGGGGAACACTGAAGCTTTCTTT. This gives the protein CASSQPERGNTEAFF.

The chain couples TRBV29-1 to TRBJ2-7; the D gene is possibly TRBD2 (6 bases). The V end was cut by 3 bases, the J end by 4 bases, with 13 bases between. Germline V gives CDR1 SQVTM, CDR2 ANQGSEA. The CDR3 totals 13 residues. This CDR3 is CSVDGAGLYEQYF. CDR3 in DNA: TGCAGCGTTGATGGAGCGGGCCTATACGAGCAGTACTTC.

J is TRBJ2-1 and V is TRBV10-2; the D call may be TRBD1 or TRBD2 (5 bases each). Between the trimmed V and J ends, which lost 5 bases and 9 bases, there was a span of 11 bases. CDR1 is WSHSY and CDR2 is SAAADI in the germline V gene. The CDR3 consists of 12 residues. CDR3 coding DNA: TGCGCCAGCAGTTCTGGGGCGGGTGAGCAGTTCTTC. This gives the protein CASSSGAGEQFF.

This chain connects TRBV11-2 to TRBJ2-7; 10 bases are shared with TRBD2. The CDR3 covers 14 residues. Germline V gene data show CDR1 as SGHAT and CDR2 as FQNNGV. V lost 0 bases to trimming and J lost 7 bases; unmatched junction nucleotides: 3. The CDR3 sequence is CASSLESSGREQYV. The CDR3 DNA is TGTGCCAGCAGCTTAGAAAGTAGCGGGAGGGAGCAGTACGTC.

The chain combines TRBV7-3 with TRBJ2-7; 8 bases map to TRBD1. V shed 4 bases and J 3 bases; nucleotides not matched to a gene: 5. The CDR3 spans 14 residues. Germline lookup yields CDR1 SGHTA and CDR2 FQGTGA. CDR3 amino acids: CASSSGTGGYEQYF. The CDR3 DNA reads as TGTGCCAGCAGCTCCGGGACAGGAGGCTACGAGCAGTACTTC.